These T cell receptor beta chains were read from a single sample in a study of cytomegalovirus exposure and HLA in healthy donors. The assay was immunoSEQ multiplex PCR, and TCRdb's table has in-frame clones only and misses some. The sample has 150,000 or so clones, 84% seen once. Sequenced sample: PBMCs. These receptors were obtained from a man between 25 and 39 years old in good health and CMV-seropositive. Both conserved end residues are part of each CDR3. A D gene is named only where the DNA matches it firmly. For some rows the clone size is stated as once, few or many, or as a class when expanded; others skip it.

clone_size j_call v_call d_call cdr3_aa cdr3_nt
NA TRBJ2-7 TRBV27 NA CASSLYWRDASGQYF TGTGCCAGCAGTTTATATTGGCGGGACGCGTCTGGGCAGTACTTC
NA TRBJ2-1 TRBV7-6 NA CASSDYRQVWQQFF TGTGCCAGCAGCGACTACCGACAGGTCTGGCAGCAGTTCTTC
NA TRBJ1-4 TRBV25-1 NA CASSPQVSNEKLFF TGTGCCAGCAGCCCACAGGTTTCTAATGAAAAACTGTTTTTT
NA TRBJ1-4 TRBV15 NA CATSVIPPNEKLFF TGTGCCACCAGCGTTATTCCCCCTAATGAAAAACTGTTTTTT
NA TRBJ2-2 TRBV11-3 NA CASSFGTDTGELFF TGTGCCAGCAGCTTCGGGACTGACACCGGGGAGCTGTTTTTT
NA TRBJ2-1 TRBV19 TRBD2 CASSIGTGRENEQFF TGTGCCAGTAGTATCGGGACCGGGAGGGAGAATGAGCAGTTCTTC
NA TRBJ1-2 TRBV28 NA CASSGIQNYGYTF TGTGCCAGCAGTGGTATACAAAACTATGGCTACACCTTC
NA TRBJ2-7 TRBV7-9 TRBD1 CASSLPGQGYEQYF TGTGCCAGCAGCTTGCCGGGACAGGGCTACGAGCAGTACTTC
once TRBJ2-1 TRBV7-6 NA CASSLGWKGGPRDNEQFF TGTGCCAGCAGCTTGGGGTGGAAGGGGGGGCCTAGGGACAATGAGCAGTTCTTC
NA TRBJ2-5 TRBV5-1 TRBD2 CASSWTSGGRETQYF TGCGCCAGCAGCTGGACTAGCGGGGGGAGGGAGACCCAGTACTTC
NA TRBJ1-5 TRBV28 NA CASRRWGSGQPQHF TGTGCCAGCAGGCGATGGGGTAGCGGTCAGCCCCAGCATTTT
NA TRBJ2-5 TRBV15 NA CATRRDPGETQYF TGTGCCACCAGGCGGGACCCCGGGGAGACCCAGTACTTC
NA TRBJ1-5 TRBV28 TRBD1 CASSLLGQGSNQPQHF TGTGCCAGCAGTTTACTCGGACAGGGAAGCAATCAGCCCCAGCATTTT
once TRBJ2-3 TRBV6-4 TRBD2 CASSAAGEIDTQYF TGTGCCAGCAGTGCAGCGGGAGAGATAGATACGCAGTATTTT
NA TRBJ2-5 TRBV6-5 TRBD1 CASRPRTGEETQYF TGTGCCAGCAGACCTAGAACAGGGGAAGAGACCCAGTACTTC
once TRBJ2-2 TRBV6-1 NA CASSDDTGELFF TGTGCCAGCAGTGACGACACCGGGGAGCTGTTTTTT
NA TRBJ2-6 TRBV7-3 NA CASSSSPPGGWANVLTF TGTGCCAGCAGCTCGAGTCCCCCGGGGGGCTGGGCCAACGTCCTGACTTTC
NA TRBJ2-7 TRBV7-9 TRBD1 CASRWTGGEQYF TGTGCCAGCAGATGGACAGGGGGAGAGCAGTACTTC
NA TRBJ2-7 TRBV6-1 NA CASSEWLGGYEQYF TGTGCCAGCAGTGAATGGTTAGGGGGCTACGAGCAGTACTTC
NA TRBJ2-3 TRBV25-1 NA CASSTTGTAGTQYF TGTGCCAGCAGTACAACCGGGACTGCCGGTACGCAGTATTTT
NA TRBJ2-1 TRBV15 NA CATSNRWNGSLYEQFF TGTGCCACCAGCAACCGATGGAACGGGAGTTTGTATGAGCAGTTCTTC
NA TRBJ1-4 TRBV5-4 TRBD1 CASSQSQGGTNEKLFF TGTGCCAGCAGCCAAAGCCAGGGGGGAACTAATGAAAAACTGTTTTTT
NA TRBJ2-5 TRBV7-3 NA CASSNGGAPETQYF TGTGCCAGCAGCAATGGGGGGGCGCCCGAGACCCAGTACTTC
few TRBJ2-5 TRBV27 TRBD2 CASSSLAGGIQRTQYF TGTGCCAGCAGTTCCTTAGCGGGAGGGATCCAGAGGACCCAGTACTTC
NA TRBJ1-2 TRBV19 TRBD1 CASSIRKDRINYGYTF TGTGCCAGTAGTATAAGGAAGGACAGGATTAACTATGGCTACACCTTC
once TRBJ2-1 TRBV6-6 TRBD1 CASSSTRDRVFEQFF TGTGCCAGCAGTTCCACCCGGGACAGGGTATTTGAGCAGTTCTTC
NA TRBJ2-2 TRBV11-3 NA CASSPIPPGGISANTGELFF TGTGCCAGCAGCCCAATACCCCCAGGAGGGATTTCCGCGAACACCGGGGAGCTGTTTTTT
NA TRBJ2-7 TRBV28 TRBD1 CASSQRQGAPEQYF TGTGCCAGCAGCCAGAGACAGGGGGCGCCTGAGCAGTACTTC
NA TRBJ2-5 TRBV27 NA CASSLFSGVNQETQYF TGTGCCAGCAGTTTATTTTCGGGAGTTAACCAAGAGACCCAGTACTTC
NA TRBJ2-7 TRBV11-2 TRBD2 CASSGGAGGWYEQYF TGTGCCAGCAGCGGCGGAGCGGGAGGGTGGTACGAGCAGTACTTC
NA TRBJ2-7 TRBV5-4 NA CASSLDGTNNEQYF TGTGCCAGCAGCTTGGACGGGACAAACAACGAGCAGTACTTC
NA TRBJ2-7 TRBV28 NA CASKGPGEVYEQYF TGTGCCAGCAAGGGACCGGGAGAAGTCTACGAGCAGTACTTC
few TRBJ1-2 TRBV28 TRBD1 CASSPGTGGYTF TGTGCCAGCAGCCCCGGGACAGGCGGCTACACCTTC
NA TRBJ1-2 TRBV12-5 NA CASAKTEKDGYTF TGTGCTAGTGCCAAGACAGAGAAAGACGGCTACACCTTC
NA TRBJ2-1 TRBV9 TRBD2 CASSVGLAGSYNEQFF TGTGCCAGCAGCGTAGGGCTAGCGGGTTCCTACAATGAGCAGTTCTTC
NA TRBJ2-2 TRBV9 TRBD2 CASSPRLAGGYTGELFF TGTGCCAGCAGCCCTCGACTAGCGGGAGGATACACCGGGGAGCTGTTTTTT
NA TRBJ2-7 TRBV6-6 TRBD1 CASSYWDSPIEMYF TGTGCCAGCAGTTACTGGGACAGTCCAATCGAAATGTACTTC
NA TRBJ2-2 TRBV7-3 TRBD2 CASSPDERGFSTGELFF TGTGCCAGCAGCCCTGACGAGCGGGGGTTTAGCACCGGGGAGCTGTTTTTT
NA TRBJ2-1 TRBV7-3 NA CASSFTSVGEQFF TGTGCCAGCAGCTTTACCAGCGTGGGTGAGCAGTTCTTC
few TRBJ1-5 TRBV7-2 TRBD1 CASSLEGGGQPQHF TGTGCCAGCAGCTTGGAAGGGGGCGGACAGCCCCAGCATTTT
NA TRBJ2-7 TRBV29-1 TRBD1 CSVEVPGQGAGEQYF TGCAGCGTTGAGGTTCCGGGACAGGGGGCCGGCGAGCAGTACTTC
NA TRBJ2-7 TRBV6-5 NA CASSYFPRAYEQYF TGTGCCAGCAGTTACTTTCCTCGAGCCTACGAGCAGTACTTC
NA TRBJ2-1 TRBV7-3 NA CASSLGQGQYNEQFF TGTGCCAGCAGCTTAGGGCAGGGGCAGTACAATGAGCAGTTCTTC
NA TRBJ2-3 TRBV9 NA CASSVASQGSWDTQYF TGTGCCAGCAGCGTAGCCTCGCAGGGGAGTTGGGATACGCAGTATTTT
few TRBJ1-6 TRBV30 NA CAGARRDNSPLHF TGTGCCGGGGCACGTAGAGATAATTCACCCCTCCACTTT
NA TRBJ1-1 TRBV6-1 NA CASSELSGTEAFF TGTGCCAGCAGTGAGTTAAGCGGCACTGAAGCTTTCTTT
once TRBJ2-2 TRBV30 TRBD2 CAWSAGLAGGGGGELFF TGTGCCTGGAGTGCCGGACTAGCGGGAGGCGGAGGCGGGGAGCTGTTTTTT